This TCR beta chain was observed in a study of blood T cell repertoires in COVID-19. About the study: The cDNA or gDNA used as material had been derived from T cells, B-cell-depleted T cells, or PBMCs.

Seattle researchers signed up patients amid active infection and tracked them longitudinally. Authors' methods: Amplification from reference gene primers served as the basis for estimated nucleated cell counts. The method was immunoSEQ multiplex PCR; TCRdb's version includes in-frame clones alone and lacks a portion of them. V and J calls and clone size are those listed in that table; D and trimming were worked out from the DNA. The data contain 180,000 or so clones, approximately 80% of them singletons. This clonotype was obtained from a woman aged 40 to 49 with COVID-19, enrolled during active disease. The sample taken for sequencing was peripheral blood.

The CDR3 region is CASTPNPGLGYTF. Written as DNA, the CDR3 is TGTGCCAGCACCCCTAACCCGGGATTGGGCTACACCTTC. The J gene is TRBJ1-2, the V gene TRBV12-3 or TRBV12-4, with D uncertain. V lost 7 bases and J 8 bases, leaving 17 bases between the germline ends. This CDR3 spans 13 amino acids.